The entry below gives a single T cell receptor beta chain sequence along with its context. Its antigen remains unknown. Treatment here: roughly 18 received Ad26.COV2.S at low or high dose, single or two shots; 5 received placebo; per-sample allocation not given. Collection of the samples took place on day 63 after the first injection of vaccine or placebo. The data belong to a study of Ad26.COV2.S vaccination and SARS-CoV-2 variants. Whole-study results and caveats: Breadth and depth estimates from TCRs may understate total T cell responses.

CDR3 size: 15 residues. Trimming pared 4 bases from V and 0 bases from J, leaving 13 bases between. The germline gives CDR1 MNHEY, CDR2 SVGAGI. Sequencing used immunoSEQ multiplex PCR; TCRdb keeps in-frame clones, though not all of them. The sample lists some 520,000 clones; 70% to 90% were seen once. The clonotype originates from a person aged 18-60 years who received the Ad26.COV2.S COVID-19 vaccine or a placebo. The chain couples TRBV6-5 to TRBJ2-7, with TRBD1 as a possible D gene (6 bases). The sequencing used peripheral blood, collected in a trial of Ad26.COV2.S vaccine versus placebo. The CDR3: CASSFNRDTSYEQYF. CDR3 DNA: TGTGCCAGCAGTTTTAACAGGGACACCTCCTACGAGCAGTACTTC.